The clone carrying this T cell receptor beta chain occurred a few times. J gave up 4 bases and V 4 bases, and 5 bases lay outside the gene matches. The CDR3 is made up of 17 amino acids. Germline V gene sequence: CDR1 SGHRS, CDR2 YFSETQ. Each CDR3 protein gets one entry after TCRdb re-called the RT-PCR reads with MiXCR. Seen here are about 700,000 distinct CDR3 sequences, over 12% observed once, and the top ten hold 3.6%. The receptor was derived from a female donor in good health, serving as a healthy control. The chain recombines TRBV5-1 with TRBJ2-2, with 15 nucleotides matching TRBD2. Sequences were obtained from memory CD4+ T cells from blood. This chain's CDR3 is CASSRTSGRAGTGELFF. CDR3 DNA sequence: TGCGCCAGCAGCAGGACTAGCGGGAGGGCGGGCACCGGGGAGCTGTTTTTT.